Following are 29 T cell receptor beta chains from one sample sequenced in a study of identical twins. Via MiXCR, TCRdb re-called the 5' RACE reads, giving one row per CDR3 protein. The repertoire holds some 690,000 distinct CDR3 sequences, with around 20% as singletons. This same sample was also taken into another study, of T cells expressing NK-cell markers.

Material for sequencing was PBMCs. The origin of the receptors is a woman aged 18-35 years in good health.

The rearrangement joins TRBV29-1 to TRBJ2-1; D may be TRBD1 or TRBD2 (5 bases each). Trimming shortened V by 6 bases and J by 9 bases, and 9 bases separated the two germline ends. This CDR3 has 10 amino acids. Germline V gene lookup returns CDR1 SQVTM and CDR2 ANQGSEA. CDR3 region: CSVGTGEQFF. CDR3 coding DNA: TGCAGCGTCGGGACGGGTGAGCAGTTCTTC.

The chain links TRBV6-5 to TRBJ2-7; 13 bases are a match to TRBD2. The CDR3 totals 16 residues. From germline, CDR1 is MNHEY and CDR2 SVGAGI. With V trimmed by 5 bases and J by 2 bases, 6 bases remained unmatched. DNA for the CDR3: TGTGCCAGCAGTACTCCCACTAGCGGGAGGGCCTACGAGCAGTACTTC. The encoded protein is CASSTPTSGRAYEQYF.

The table lists this clonotype with a few counts. This chain uses TRBV20-1 with TRBJ1-4; unclear D gene. V lost 6 bases and J lost 4, with 15 bases in between. Per the germline V gene, CDR1 is DFQATT and CDR2 is SNEGSKA (reference sequence). The CDR3 runs 14 residues. The CDR3 sequence: CSASNGRINEKLFF. In DNA form, the CDR3 reads TGCAGTGCCTCAAACGGACGGATTAATGAAAAACTGTTTTTT.

Remarks on this clonotype: Just one base apart from a much larger clone, this may be a read error. This chain uses TRBV6-5 with TRBJ1-1; D is unresolved. Trimming stripped 6 bases from V and 1 base from J, with 6 bases between. Per the germline V gene, CDR1 is MNHEY and CDR2 is SVGAGI. The CDR3 is made up of 12 amino acids. DNA for the CDR3: TGTGCCAGCAGCGCACAGAACACTGAAGCTTTCTTT. This gives the protein CASSAQNTEAFF.

This clonotype was found a few times. This chain links TRBV3-1 with TRBJ2-7, with 10 bases identical to TRBD2. The CDR3 loop spans 14 amino acids. Trimming took 3 bases from V and 5 from J; bases not matched to a gene: 4. Germline V CDR1 and CDR2: LGHDT, YNNKEL (reference sequence). The CDR3 nucleotides are TGTGCCAGCAGCCACCTAGCGGGAGAGAACGAGCAGTACTTC. Encoded protein: CASSHLAGENEQYF.

This clonotype was counted between two and nine times. This chain joins TRBV12-3 or TRBV12-4 and TRBJ2-7; D unclear. V lost 3 bases and J lost 3, with 9 bases in between. The CDR3 is made up of 13 amino acids. Here the CDR3 DNA reads TGTGCCAGCAGTTTGAGCGCGATCTACGAGCAGTACTTC. Its translation: CASSLSAIYEQYF.

The rearrangement uses TRBV27 and TRBJ1-1, with D perhaps matching TRBD1 (5 bases). V dropped 6 bases and J dropped 3 bases, with 14 bases sitting between them. Per the germline V gene, CDR1 is MNHEY and CDR2 is SMNVEV (reference sequence). The CDR3 is made up of 14 amino acids. The CDR3 nucleotides are TGTGCCAGCAGCCCATATGGGGGGGACACTGAAGCTTTCTTT. This encodes CASSPYGGDTEAFF.

The V and J genes are TRBV20-1 and TRBJ2-7, with 8 nucleotides matching TRBD1. Germline V lookup: CDR1 DFQATT, CDR2 SNEGSKA (reference sequence). The CDR3 is made up of 16 amino acids. V lost 1 base and J lost 1; bases outside the gene matches: 9. CDR3 region: CSARGARDRRSYEQYF. CDR3 coding DNA: TGCAGTGCTAGAGGGGCCCGGGACAGGAGATCCTACGAGCAGTACTTC.

This clonotype was counted ten times or more. This sequence joins TRBV12-3 or TRBV12-4 and TRBJ1-2; D not certain. With 0 bases removed from V and 8 bases from J, the gap between germline ends came to 13 bases. The CDR3 has 14 amino acids. CDR3: CASSLASAVGGYTF. CDR3 DNA sequence: TGTGCCAGCAGTTTAGCGTCTGCGGTTGGAGGCTACACCTTC.

The table lists this clonotype with many counts. The genes are TRBV7-8 and TRBJ1-3; the D gene is possibly TRBD1 (6 bases). CDR3 length equals 14 residues. The germline CDR1 and CDR2 sequences are SGHVS and FQNEAQ. Trimming cost V 6 bases and J 2 bases, with 11 bases left between them. CDR3 amino acids: CASRWGGPGNTIYF. In DNA form, the CDR3 reads TGTGCCAGCAGGTGGGGGGGGCCTGGAAACACCATATATTTT.

This clonotype turned up a few times. This chain links TRBV5-1 with TRBJ2-1; the D gene is possibly TRBD1 (5 bases). CDR3 length: 15 residues. Germline V CDR1 and CDR2: SGHRS, YFSETQ. The V end was cut by 4 bases, the J end by 0 bases, with 11 bases between. For the CDR3, the DNA is TGCGCCAGCAGCGTAGGACATAGCTCCTACAATGAGCAGTTCTTC. Encoded protein: CASSVGHSSYNEQFF.

This clonotype was picked up a small number of times. A read error may account for a junction end that differs from germline. V and J are TRBV7-7 and TRBJ1-4; TRBD1 is a possible D gene (5 bases). CDR1 and CDR2 (germline): SSHAT, FNYEAQ (reference sequence). The CDR3 consists of 14 residues. The CDR3 reads CASSPGGTNEKLFF. The CDR3 DNA reads as TGTGCTAGCAGCCCGGGGGGAACTAATGAAAAACTGTTTTTT.

The chain has TRBV18 and TRBJ2-3; no clear D. This CDR3 is built from 15 residues. V was pared by 4 bases and J by 0 bases, with 11 bases between. Germline lookup yields CDR1 KGHSH and CDR2 LQKENI. CDR3 protein: CASSLNDASTDTQYF. The CDR3 DNA follows: TGTGCCAGCTCACTAAATGACGCTAGCACAGATACGCAGTATTTT.

This sequence joins TRBV27 and TRBJ2-7; unclear D gene. Trimming shortened V by 0 bases and J by 7 bases, and 10 bases separated the two germline ends. The CDR3 totals 13 residues. Germline CDR1 MNHEY, CDR2 SMNVEV (reference sequence). CDR3: CASSLSGRSEQYF. The CDR3, as DNA: TGTGCCAGCAGTTTATCGGGCCGTAGTGAGCAGTACTTC.

This chain links TRBV5-1 with TRBJ2-2; D is perhaps TRBD1 (7 bases). Germline assignment: CDR1 SGHRS and CDR2 YFSETQ. V was shortened by 4 bases and J by 3 bases, with 16 bases between the two germline ends. The CDR3 contains 16 residues. The DNA of the CDR3 is TGCGCCAGCAGCGCGACAGGGAGGAAGGACACCGGGGAGCTGTTTTTT. Its translation: CASSATGRKDTGELFF.

As concerns this clonotype: A much larger clone differs from this one at a single base, so this may be a read error. CDR3 region: CASRPTRGNRNEQFF. In DNA, the CDR3 is TGTGCCAGCAGACCGACTCGCGGAAACCGGAATGAGCAGTTCTTC. The chain employs TRBV6-1 and TRBJ2-1, with D unresolved. Looked up from germline, CDR1 is MNHNS and CDR2 is SASEGT. This CDR3 has 15 residues. V dropped 6 bases and J dropped 7 bases, with 19 bases sitting between them.

In its sample, this clonotype was seen a few times. This rearrangement joins TRBV7-2 to TRBJ1-5, with D uncertain. V lost 8 bases and J lost 6, with 11 bases in between. Germline CDR1 SGHTA, CDR2 FQGNSA. There are 12 residues in the CDR3. CDR3 residues: CASSPGSQPQHF. The CDR3, as DNA: TGTGCCAGCTCTCCGGGGAGTCAGCCCCAGCATTTT.

This clonotype was detected only a few times. V usage is TRBV20-1 and J usage is TRBJ1-3; unclear D gene. CDR1 is DFQATT, CDR2 SNEGSKA, per germline (reference sequence). The germline V and J ends were trimmed by 6 bases and 2 bases, with 14 bases remaining between them. CDR3 length: 14 amino acids. The CDR3 DNA follows: TGCAGTGCGAACAATCGGGAGGCTGGAAACACCATATATTTT. Its translation is CSANNREAGNTIYF.

This clonotype came up many times. The rearrangement uses TRBV7-9 and TRBJ1-1; D call uncertain. Germline-derived CDR1 and CDR2 are SEHNR and FQNEAQ (reference sequence). The CDR3 is 16 amino acids. V lost 8 bases and J lost 5, with 24 bases in between. The CDR3 DNA sequence: TGTGCCAGCGGCTGGAGGAGGAGGGCTGGTGGAACTGAAGCTTTCTTT. Translation gives CASGWRRRAGGTEAFF. Full variable domain (missing parts from reference TRBV7-9 and TRBJ1-1): DTGVSQNPRHKITKRGQNVTFRCDPISEHNRLYWYRQTLGQGPEFLTYFQNEAQLEKSRLLSDRFSAERPKGSFSTLEIQRTEQGDSAMYLCASGWRRRAGGTEAFFGQGTRLTVV.

This chain connects TRBV5-1 to TRBJ1-1; D may be TRBD1 (5 bases). This CDR3 contains 13 residues. Trimming cost V 2 bases and J 7 bases, with 12 bases left between them. CDR1 SGHRS and CDR2 YFSETQ come from the germline V gene. Written as DNA, the CDR3 is TGCGCCAGCAGCTTACATGGTGGGGGTGAAGCTTTCTTT. It yields the protein CASSLHGGGEAFF.

This clonotype appeared a few times. The chain is built from TRBV10-3 and TRBJ2-5, with 9 bases identical to TRBD2. The V and J ends lost 5 bases and 5 bases, in that order; junction bases with no gene match: 3. The germline V gene has CDR1 ENHRY and CDR2 SYGVKD. There are 13 residues in the CDR3. CDR3 region: CAISLAGRETQYF. In DNA, the CDR3 is TGTGCCATCAGTCTAGCGGGGCGGGAGACCCAGTACTTC.

The rearrangement uses TRBV7-8 and TRBJ2-2; TRBD1 agrees at 9 bases. The CDR3 runs to 15 residues. Germline V gene sequence: CDR1 SGHVS, CDR2 FQNEAQ. Trimming cost V 3 bases and J 6 bases; bases outside gene matches: 5. The CDR3 region has the DNA TGTGCCAGCAGCTTCGGGACAGGGACGGCCGGGGAGCTGTTTTTT. Translation gives CASSFGTGTAGELFF.

This sequence joins TRBV5-1 and TRBJ1-1; the match to TRBD1 covers 7 bases. After removal of 3 bases from V and 5 bases from J, the junction contained 7 bases not matched to a gene. The CDR3 has 14 residues. From germline, CDR1 is SGHRS and CDR2 YFSETQ. In DNA form, the CDR3 reads TGCGCCAGCAGCTCAACAGGGGTCGGGACTGAAGCTTTCTTT. As protein: CASSSTGVGTEAFF.

J is TRBJ2-3 and V is TRBV20-1, with D tentatively TRBD1 (6 bases). The CDR3 is made up of 13 amino acids. Germline-derived CDR1 and CDR2 are DFQATT and SNEGSKA (reference sequence). CDR3 residues: CGTRDTSTDTQYF. The CDR3 bases are TGCGGGACCCGGGACACAAGCACAGATACGCAGTATTTT.

The CDR3 bases are TGCAGTGCTAGGACGGACAGGGGCACCGGGGAGCTGTTTTTT. It translates to CSARTDRGTGELFF. This chain links TRBV20-1 with TRBJ2-2; 9 nucleotides line up with TRBD1. The CDR3 extends over 14 amino acids. Germline V gene data show CDR1 as DFQATT and CDR2 as SNEGSKA (reference sequence). J was trimmed by 4 bases and V by 3 bases; bases with no gene match: 3.

The chain links TRBV12-5 to TRBJ2-5, with D maybe TRBD2 (6 bases). The V end lost 1 base, the J end lost 4 bases, and 16 bases lay between the germline ends. The V gene's germline CDR1 is LGHNT and CDR2 FRNRAP. The CDR3 length is 16 residues. In nucleotides, the CDR3 is TGTGCTAGTGGTTTGGGAACGGTTGCGGGACCAGAGACCCAGTACTTC. Its translation: CASGLGTVAGPETQYF.

The chain uses TRBV5-1 and TRBJ2-3; weak D call: TRBD2 (5 bases). The germline V gene encodes CDR1 SGHRS and CDR2 YFSETQ. V was cut by 2 bases and J by 6 bases, with 13 bases left in between. The CDR3 has 14 residues. The CDR3 region has the DNA TGCGCCAGCAGCTTTCAACTGTCGGGGGATACGCAGTATTTT. Protein product: CASSFQLSGDTQYF. Variable domain in full (rest from reference TRBV5-1 and TRBJ2-3): KAGVTQTPRYLIKTRGQQVTLSCSPISGHRSVSWYQQTPGQGLQFLFEYFSETQRNKGNFPGRFSGRQFSNSRSEMNVSTLELGDSALYLCASSFQLSGDTQYFGPGTRLTVL.

The rearrangement joins TRBV18 to TRBJ1-1; 8 bases line up with TRBD1. There are 14 residues in the CDR3. The V segment lost 4 bases and the J segment 5 bases; nucleotides outside the gene matches: 6. Germline loops: CDR1 KGHSH, CDR2 LQKENI. The CDR3 loop reads CASSLDRGETEAFF. In nucleotides, the CDR3 is TGTGCCAGCTCACTCGACAGGGGAGAAACTGAAGCTTTCTTT.

J is TRBJ2-2 and V is TRBV15, with 9 bases identical to TRBD2. The CDR3 contains 16 residues. Germline CDR1 and CDR2: LNHNV and YYDKDF (reference sequence). After removal of 2 bases from V and 2 bases from J, the junction contained 3 bases not matched to a gene. CDR3 bases: TGTGCCACCAGCAGACCGGGACTAGCAAACACCGGGGAGCTGTTTTTT. Residues: CATSRPGLANTGELFF.